The rows below give T cell receptor beta chains drawn from one sample of a study of T cell repertoires in cytomegalovirus infection. TCRdb passed the reads through MiXCR, listing each CDR3 protein once. The repertoire holds 450,000 to 600,000 distinct CDR3 sequences, with around 11% as singletons. The sample was PBMCs. These receptors all stem from a human donor in good health (CMV status not recorded). Some clones in this sample may be carry-over from other donors' samples. Each CDR3 is given with its conserved first and last residue. A D gene is named only where the DNA matches it firmly. Some rows have no size entry. The others give once, few or many, or a class for an expanded clone.

v_gene	j_gene	d_gene	abundance	CDR3aa	CDR3nt
TRBV5-1	TRBJ1-1	-	-	CASSPTPPNTEAFF	TGCGCCAGCAGCCCGACTCCACCGAACACTGAAGCTTTCTTT
TRBV11-2	TRBJ1-1	-	few	CASSYVVTEAFF	TGTGCCAGCAGCTACGTAGTGACTGAAGCTTTCTTT
TRBV6-2/TRBV6-3	TRBJ2-7	TRBD1	few	CASSSAGTGIYEQYF	TGTGCCAGCAGTTCCGCCGGGACAGGGATCTACGAGCAGTACTTC
TRBV28	TRBJ1-5	TRBD1	many	CASSRDRGSQPQHF	TGTGCCAGCAGCCGGGACAGGGGAAGCCAGCCCCAGCATTTT
TRBV5-1	TRBJ1-2	-	-	CASSPQTSNYGYTF	TGCGCCAGCAGTCCTCAGACATCTAACTATGGCTACACCTTC
TRBV29-1	TRBJ2-1	-	many	CSARRGGGEQFF	TGCAGCGCCCGACGAGGGGGGGGCGAGCAGTTCTTC
TRBV24-1	TRBJ1-2	-	many	CATSGSATANYGYTF	TGTGCCACCAGTGGGTCAGCCACAGCTAACTATGGCTACACCTTC
TRBV12-3/TRBV12-4	TRBJ1-2	-	many	CASSSLDPIYGYTF	TGTGCCAGCAGTTCCTTGGACCCTATCTATGGCTACACCTTC
TRBV28	TRBJ2-3	TRBD2	many	CASTSSGRPDTQYF	TGTGCCAGCACCTCTAGCGGGAGACCCGATACGCAGTATTTT
TRBV20-1	TRBJ2-2	TRBD1	few	CSATRTGGGTGELFF	TGCAGTGCTACCCGGACAGGGGGAGGGACCGGGGAGCTGTTTTTT
TRBV18	TRBJ2-3	-	-	CASSPPWGHSTDTQYF	TGTGCCAGCTCTCCTCCTTGGGGGCATAGCACAGATACGCAGTATTTT
TRBV7-3	TRBJ2-1	-	many	CASSLRRGSKYNEQFF	TGTGCCAGCAGCTTAAGGCGGGGTTCAAAGTACAATGAGCAGTTCTTC
TRBV6-2/TRBV6-3	TRBJ2-1	-	-	CATGANEQFF	TGTGCCACAGGCGCCAATGAGCAGTTCTTC
TRBV29-1	TRBJ2-7	-	few	CSVDGVENPYEQYF	TGCAGCGTTGACGGAGTAGAAAACCCCTACGAGCAGTACTTC
TRBV9	TRBJ2-3	TRBD1	few	CASSERTGLADTQYF	TGTGCCAGCAGCGAGCGGACAGGGCTGGCAGATACGCAGTATTTT
TRBV7-9	TRBJ1-1	-	many	CASSSTTEMNTEAFF	TGTGCCAGCAGCTCTACGACGGAAATGAACACTGAAGCTTTCTTT
TRBV7-9	TRBJ2-3	-	many	CASSSGRAALRAVSSTDTQYF	TGTGCCAGCAGCTCCGGGAGAGCCGCCCTGCGTGCCGTGTCGAGCACAGATACGCAGTATTTT
TRBV15	TRBJ2-7	-	many	CATSRGSSGYRDYEQYF	TGTGCCACCAGCAGAGGGTCCTCAGGGTACAGGGACTACGAGCAGTACTTC
TRBV11-2	TRBJ2-3	TRBD2	many	CASSPGERLAGLAQYF	TGTGCCAGCAGCCCCGGAGAAAGACTAGCGGGATTGGCGCAGTATTTT
TRBV11-2	TRBJ1-1	-	-	CASSSSGTLNTEAFF	TGTGCCAGCAGCTCATCCGGGACACTAAACACTGAAGCTTTCTTT
TRBV11-3	TRBJ2-3	-	many	CASSFSIADTQYF	TGTGCCAGCAGCTTTTCTATTGCAGATACGCAGTATTTT
TRBV7-9	TRBJ2-3	TRBD2	many	CASSFLSGRGNTQYF	TGTGCCAGCAGCTTTCTTAGCGGGAGGGGAAATACGCAGTATTTT
TRBV12-3/TRBV12-4	TRBJ2-2	TRBD2	many	CASSPTSGGNTGELFF	TGTGCCAGCAGCCCCACTAGCGGGGGGAACACCGGGGAGCTGTTTTTT
TRBV12-3/TRBV12-4	TRBJ1-3	-	many	CASRGLGAGNTIYF	TGTGCCAGCAGGGGTCTCGGCGCTGGAAACACCATATATTTT
TRBV12-3/TRBV12-4	TRBJ2-2	-	many	CASSFRQATTGELFF	TGTGCCAGCAGTTTTCGACAGGCGACTACCGGGGAGCTGTTTTTT
TRBV4-1	TRBJ1-2	TRBD1	many	CASSQEDRVYGYTF	TGCGCCAGCAGCCAAGAAGACAGGGTCTATGGCTACACCTTC
TRBV3-1	TRBJ2-7	-	-	CASSQGPGPYEQYF	TGTGCCAGCAGCCAAGGTCCAGGTCCCTACGAGCAGTACTTC
TRBV18	TRBJ2-5	TRBD2	few	CASSPPGGTKTQYF	TGTGCCAGCTCACCCCCGGGGGGTACGAAGACCCAGTACTTC
TRBV11-2	TRBJ1-2	-	many	CASSPFGDGYTF	TGTGCCAGCAGCCCCTTTGGGGACGGCTACACCTTC
TRBV27	TRBJ1-1	-	-	CASSFRRMNTEASF	TGTGCCAGCAGTTTCAGAAGGATGAACACTGAAGCTTCCTTT
TRBV2	TRBJ2-3	-	-	CASSDHQNTQYF	TGTGCCAGCAGTGATCACCAGAATACGCAGTATTTT
TRBV18	TRBJ1-4	-	many	CASSPRRFGAYEKLFF	TGTGCCAGCTCACCACGCCGGTTTGGGGCCTACGAAAAACTGTTTTTT
TRBV2	TRBJ1-6	-	many	CASSEGEGSPLHF	TGTGCCAGCAGTGAAGGGGAGGGTTCACCCCTCCACTTT
TRBV7-9	TRBJ2-7	-	many	CASSSTQGQGQYF	TGTGCCAGCAGCTCAACTCAGGGGCAAGGGCAGTACTTC
TRBV28	TRBJ1-3	TRBD1	few	CASRDRGGNTIYF	TGTGCCAGCCGGGACAGGGGCGGAAACACCATATATTTT
TRBV20-1	TRBJ2-1	-	few	CSASPAGLLWSNEQFF	TGCAGTGCTAGTCCGGCAGGCCTATTATGGTCGAATGAGCAGTTCTTC
TRBV6-5	TRBJ1-2	-	few	CASSLVPNYGYTF	TGTGCCAGCAGTTTAGTTCCTAACTATGGCTACACCTTC
TRBV2	TRBJ2-7	-	few	CASTQGQSEQYF	TGTGCCAGCACCCAGGGTCAGAGCGAGCAGTACTTC
TRBV3-1	TRBJ1-4	TRBD1	-	CASSQGMTGAVLFF	TGTGCCAGCAGCCAAGGGATGACAGGGGCAGTTCTGTTTTTT
TRBV12-3/TRBV12-4	TRBJ1-5	-	many	CASSPDEGQPQHF	TGTGCCAGCAGCCCAGATGAAGGGCAGCCCCAGCATTTT
TRBV14	TRBJ2-1	-	many	CASSQDSEGLGNEQFF	TGTGCCAGCAGCCAAGATAGCGAAGGATTGGGCAATGAGCAGTTCTTC
TRBV10-3	TRBJ1-1	TRBD1	many	CAISEERTGLKAFF	TGTGCCATCAGTGAAGAACGGACAGGTCTTAAAGCTTTCTTT
TRBV24-1	TRBJ2-3	-	-	CATKLTGTDTQYF	TGTGCCACCAAGTTAACGGGCACAGATACGCAGTATTTT
TRBV10-3	TRBJ2-7	TRBD1	many	CAIGGQGAYEQYF	TGTGCCATCGGTGGACAGGGGGCCTACGAGCAGTACTTC
TRBV7-3	TRBJ2-2	-	many	CASSFAGHMNTGELFF	TGTGCCAGCAGCTTCGCGGGACACATGAACACCGGGGAGCTGTTTTTT
TRBV10-3	TRBJ1-1	TRBD1	few	CAISGQGARAFF	TGTGCCATCAGTGGACAGGGGGCAAGGGCTTTCTTT
TRBV4-2	TRBJ2-1	-	many	CASSPGFSGGNNEQFF	TGTGCCAGCAGCCCTGGGTTCTCGGGTGGGAACAATGAGCAGTTCTTC
TRBV20-1	TRBJ2-7	-	-	CSTKILGPYEQYF	TGCAGTACGAAGATATTGGGGCCCTACGAGCAGTACTTC
TRBV30	TRBJ1-5	-	few	CAWSSREVQPQHF	TGTGCCTGGAGCTCGCGGGAGGTTCAGCCCCAGCATTTT
TRBV11-2	TRBJ2-7	TRBD2	many	CASSLTSGTQHSYEQYF	TGTGCCAGCAGCTTAACTAGCGGGACCCAACACTCCTACGAGCAGTACTTC